This TCR beta chain was recovered during a study of blood T cell repertoires in COVID-19. The germline CDR1 and CDR2 sequences are MRHNA and SNTAGT. Trimming removed 1 base at V and 14 bases at J, with 26 bases between. The CDR3 totals 17 residues. Produced via immunoSEQ multiplex PCR; TCRdb's table is partial and in-frame only. The data show hundreds of thousands of clones, approximately 90% seen once. The chain has TRBV6-4 and TRBJ1-4, with unresolved D. The receptor was derived from a woman in her forties who had recovered from COVID-19. The sample taken for sequencing was peripheral blood. The DNA of the CDR3 is TGTGCCAGCAGTGACTGGGCCCTCAGCCCATGGAAAAAAATTCTGTTTTTT. Encoded protein: CASSDWALSPWKKILFF.